The 8 T cell receptor beta chains below all came from one sample that was sequenced in a study of T-cell reconstitution after alpha-beta-depleted transplantation in children (dated by TCRdb to about 2016). Explained via the paper, the treatment or condition label denotes: allogeneic hematopoietic cell transplantation with graft depleted of TCRalphabeta T cells and CD19 B cells. Receptors were amplified or captured by PCR. Reads for this sample came from an Illumina HiSeq 2500. TCR library preparation used molecular barcoding, with unique molecular identifiers applied to normalize quantification of the TCRbeta repertoire. TCRdb applied fastp at Q25 and MiXCR to the public reads, then kept only in-frame beta chains. Rows matching on CDR3 protein sequence are summarized as one entry with the most common DNA and genes. The sample data list about 580,000 distinct CDR3 sequences, and roughly 27% of these were observed just once. The top ten constitute under 45% of the sample.

This specimen consisted of PBMCs, obtained before TCRalphabeta/CD19-depleted stem cell transplant. The receptors were sampled from a boy under two years old with Wiskott-Aldrich syndrome, due to receive a stem cell transplant.

The V call is TRBV20-1, the J call TRBJ1-5, with TRBD1 matching over 7 bases. CDR1 and CDR2 (germline): DFQATT, SNEGSKA (reference sequence). After removal of 3 bases from V and 3 bases from J, the junction contained 11 bases not matched to a gene. CDR3 length equals 16 residues. CDR3 sequence: CSARGKTGRANQPQHF. The CDR3 bases are TGCAGTGCTAGGGGGAAGACAGGGAGGGCCAATCAGCCCCAGCATTTT.

The chain uses TRBV7-2 and TRBJ1-4; 7 bases fit TRBD1. J was trimmed by 7 bases and V by 5 bases; bases with no gene match: 7. This CDR3 contains 14 residues. Germline V lookup: CDR1 SGHTA, CDR2 FQGNSA. CDR3 DNA: TGTGCCAGCAGCCTAGGGGGCGCCGGTGAAAAACTGTTTTTT. It is translated as CASSLGGAGEKLFF.

The rearrangement joins TRBV9 to TRBJ2-7; D remains ambiguous. CDR1 is SGDLS, CDR2 YYNGEE, per germline. Trimming took off 4 bases at V and 5 bases at J, with 19 bases between the two ends. The CDR3 consists of 15 residues. The CDR3 is CASSPHVALENEQYF. DNA for the CDR3: TGTGCCAGCAGCCCACACGTGGCCCTCGAGAACGAGCAGTACTTC.

The chain is built from TRBV20-1 and TRBJ2-7; 7 bases align to TRBD1. The length of the CDR3 is 13 residues. From germline, CDR1 is DFQATT and CDR2 SNEGSKA (reference sequence). The trim removed 6 bases at V and 0 bases at J, leaving 5 bases unmatched. The CDR3 region has the DNA TGCAGTGCCGGACAGGCCTACTCCTACGAGCAGTACTTC. Its translation is CSAGQAYSYEQYF.

This clonotype was seen a few times. CDR3 sequence: CASSWKGTSSGNTIYF. The DNA of the CDR3 is TGCGCCAGCAGCTGGAAGGGCACCTCCTCTGGAAACACCATATATTTT. This chain links TRBV5-1 with TRBJ1-3; D unresolved. Looked up from germline, CDR1 is SGHRS and CDR2 is YFSETQ. Trimming stripped 3 bases from V and 0 bases from J, with 13 bases between. CDR3 length: 16 residues.

J is TRBJ2-2 and V is TRBV12-3 or TRBV12-4, with 9 bases that match TRBD1. J was trimmed by 1 base and V by 7 bases; bases with no gene match: 4. The CDR3 is made up of 15 amino acids. The CDR3 sequence is CASTRDRENTGELFF. In nucleotides, the CDR3 is TGTGCCAGCACTAGGGACAGGGAGAACACCGGGGAGCTGTTTTTT.

This rearrangement joins TRBV7-3 to TRBJ1-1; no definite D call. The V end was cut by 5 bases, the J end by 1 base, with 14 bases between. The CDR3 consists of 15 residues. The germline V gene has CDR1 SGHTA and CDR2 FQGTGA. The CDR3: CASSPNTAQNTEAFF. DNA for the CDR3: TGTGCCAGCAGCCCAAATACAGCCCAGAACACTGAAGCTTTCTTT.

CDR3 nucleotide sequence: TGTGCCACCAGCAGAGATCTAGCGGGAATGAATGAGCAGTTCTTC. Translated, it gives CATSRDLAGMNEQFF. The genes are TRBV15 and TRBJ2-1; TRBD2 aligns across 9 bases. This CDR3 region has 15 residues. Trimming at V came to 0 bases and at J to 7 bases, leaving 4 bases not matched to a gene. Germline V CDR1 and CDR2: LNHNV, YYDKDF (reference sequence).